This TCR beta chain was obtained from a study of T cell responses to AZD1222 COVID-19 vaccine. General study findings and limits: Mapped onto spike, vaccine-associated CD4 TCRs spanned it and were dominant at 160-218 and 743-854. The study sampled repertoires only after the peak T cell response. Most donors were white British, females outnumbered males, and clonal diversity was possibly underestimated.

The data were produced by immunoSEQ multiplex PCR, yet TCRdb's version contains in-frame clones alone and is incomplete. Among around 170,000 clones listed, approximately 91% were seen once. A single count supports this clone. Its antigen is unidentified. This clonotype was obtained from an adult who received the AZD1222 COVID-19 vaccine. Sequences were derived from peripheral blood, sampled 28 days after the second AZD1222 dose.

The CDR3 is CASSSTGFKGGQPQHF. The CDR3, as DNA: TGTGCCAGCAGTTCCACTGGTTTTAAGGGAGGGCAGCCCCAGCATTTT. The J gene is TRBJ1-5, the V gene TRBV6-6; D unclear. CDR1 is MNHNY, CDR2 SVGAGI, per germline (reference sequence). The CDR3 is made up of 16 amino acids. Trimming stripped 4 bases from V and 7 bases from J, with 20 bases between.